This is a list of T cell receptor beta chains from one sample in a study of cytomegalovirus exposure and HLA in healthy donors. TCRdb's copy holds only in-frame clones and misses some; the assay was immunoSEQ multiplex PCR. The data contain roughly 200,000 clones, approximately 80% of them singletons. The sequenced sample was PBMCs. The receptors come from a boy between 5 and 17 years old in good health and CMV-seronegative. CDR3s include the opening cysteine and the closing phenylalanine or tryptophan. A D gene is named only where the DNA matches it firmly. Expanded clones get a size class; other rows say once, few or many, or leave the size out.

NA | NA | TRBJ1-2 | TRBV7-9 | TGTGCCCGGCGGCTCTATGGCTACACCTTC | CARRLYGYTF
NA | NA | TRBJ1-6 | TRBV5-1 | TGCGCCAGCAGCCGGGTCTTGGGGGGTTCACCCCTCCACTTT | CASSRVLGGSPLHF
TRBD1 | NA | TRBJ2-1 | TRBV7-2 | TGTGCCAGCAGCTTAGCGACAGGGGACAATGAGCAGTTCTTC | CASSLATGDNEQFF
NA | NA | TRBJ2-4 | TRBV11-3 | TGTGCCAGCAGCTTAGGAGGGCAGATAGCCAAAAACATTCAGTACTTC | CASSLGGQIAKNIQYF
NA | few | TRBJ1-2 | TRBV15 | TGTGCCACCAGCAGAGACCGGGAAGTAGATGGCTACACCTTC | CATSRDREVDGYTF
TRBD1 | few | TRBJ2-1 | TRBV5-1 | TGCGCCAGCAGCTTGGCCAGGACAGGGAATAATGAGCAGTTCTTC | CASSLARTGNNEQFF
TRBD1 | NA | TRBJ2-2 | TRBV7-3 | TGTGCCAGCAGCTTTCGGACAGGGGCCGACGGGGAGCTGTTTTTT | CASSFRTGADGELFF
TRBD1 | few | TRBJ1-1 | TRBV5-4 | TGTGCCAGCAGCAGGGACAGGAACACTGAAGCTTTCTTT | CASSRDRNTEAFF
NA | once | TRBJ1-2 | TRBV18 | TGTGCCAGCTCCGCCGCGGGGGCGGTTTATGGCTACACCTTC | CASSAAGAVYGYTF
NA | NA | TRBJ1-4 | TRBV18 | TGTGCCAGCTCACCACCCGCGGGGGATGAAAAACTGTTTTTT | CASSPPAGDEKLFF
NA | NA | TRBJ2-5 | TRBV4-3 | TGCGCCAGCAGCCAAGACAGTTCGCAAGAGACCCAGTACTTC | CASSQDSSQETQYF
NA | NA | TRBJ1-3 | TRBV6-4 | TGTGCCAGCAGTGAAGCGGCAGGGGCTGGAAACACCATATATTTT | CASSEAAGAGNTIYF
TRBD1 | NA | TRBJ1-4 | TRBV2 | TGTGCCAGCACCGGACGGACAGGGTGGGAAAAACTGTTTTTT | CASTGRTGWEKLFF
TRBD1 | once | TRBJ1-3 | TRBV27 | TGTGCCAGCAGTTTATCGGGGACAGGTGGAAACACCATATATTTT | CASSLSGTGGNTIYF
NA | NA | TRBJ2-4 | TRBV27 | TGTGCCAGCAGCCCAACTATAAATCCAAACATTCAGTACTTC | CASSPTINPNIQYF
TRBD2 | NA | TRBJ2-6 | TRBV30 | TGTGCCTGGACCACGGGAGGGTCTGGGGCCAACGTCCTGACTTTC | CAWTTGGSGANVLTF
NA | few | TRBJ2-3 | TRBV4-1 | TGCGCCAGCAGCCAAGGACAAGGAGAAGGGGCCACAGATACGCAGTATTTT | CASSQGQGEGATDTQYF
TRBD2 | NA | TRBJ2-7 | TRBV6-5 | TGTGCCAGCGGGGGGGACGGCCACAAGCAGTACTTC | CASGGDGHKQYF
NA | NA | TRBJ1-1 | TRBV19 | TGTGCCAGTACCTGGGGGGAGAACACTGAAGCTTTCTTT | CASTWGENTEAFF
NA | NA | TRBJ1-4 | TRBV10-3 | TGTGCCATCATCGCGACGAACCACAAGGACATCTCAACTAATGAAAAACTGTTTTTT | CAIIATNHKDISTNEKLFF
TRBD2 | NA | TRBJ2-3 | TRBV29-1 | TGCAGCGTTGAAGCGGGGGGGCCCCGTTCGCAGTATTTT | CSVEAGGPRSQYF
TRBD2 | NA | TRBJ2-2 | TRBV10-3 | TGTGCCACCGAAATTGATAGCGGGAGGGCATCTGGGGAGCTGTTTTTT | CATEIDSGRASGELFF